A single sample gave rise to the 16 T cell receptor beta chains below, sequenced in a study of blood T cell repertoires in COVID-19. The method was immunoSEQ multiplex PCR; TCRdb's version includes in-frame clones alone and lacks a portion of them. The sample records approximately 200,000 clones, around 90% being singletons. What was sequenced was PBMCs or T cells enriched from blood (not recorded which). All receptors come from a woman aged 25 to 39 who had been exposed to COVID-19.

The genes are TRBV9 and TRBJ1-2; D gene unclear. The germline V gene has CDR1 SGDLS and CDR2 YYNGEE. The CDR3 is 15 residues long. The V gene lost 0 bases and the J gene lost 6 bases, with 15 bases spanning the gap. CDR3 DNA: TGTGCCAGCAGCGTAGCCCCCTCGAAGCCCCATGGCTACACCTTC. It is translated as CASSVAPSKPHGYTF.

The chain carries TRBV4-1 and TRBJ1-4; D remains ambiguous. The CDR3 contains 16 residues. The germline V and J ends were trimmed by 4 bases and 5 bases, with 17 bases remaining between them. Germline V gene data show CDR1 as MGHRA and CDR2 as YSYEKL. CDR3 amino acids: CASSLRPEDLNEKLFF. The CDR3 bases are TGCGCCAGCAGCCTGCGCCCGGAGGACTTAAATGAAAAACTGTTTTTT.

The chain combines TRBV4-1 with TRBJ2-7, with D unclear. V was cut by 1 base and J by 3 bases, with 7 bases left in between. The CDR3 consists of 13 residues. Germline CDR1 and CDR2: MGHRA and YSYEKL. This chain's CDR3 is CASSQAIVYEQYF. The CDR3 coding sequence is TGCGCCAGCAGCCAAGCGATAGTCTACGAGCAGTACTTC.

The chain combines TRBV4-1 with TRBJ1-2; maybe TRBD1 (5 bases). V gave up 0 bases and J gave up 7 bases, with 6 bases separating them. The germline V gene has CDR1 MGHRA and CDR2 YSYEKL. The CDR3 sequence is 12 residues long. CDR3 loop: CASSQDRVGYTF. DNA for the CDR3: TGCGCCAGCAGCCAAGACAGGGTTGGCTACACCTTC.

The chain combines TRBV19 with TRBJ2-7; 8 nucleotides align to TRBD1. Germline CDR1 LNHDA, CDR2 SQIVND (reference sequence). The CDR3 is made up of 14 amino acids. V dropped 7 bases and J dropped 2; count of bases not matched to a gene: 7. The CDR3 loop reads CASTIRTGPYEQYF. Written as DNA, the CDR3 is TGTGCCAGTACCATCCGGACAGGGCCCTACGAGCAGTACTTC.

The chain couples TRBV29-1 to TRBJ1-3, with TRBD1 matching 9 bases. V was pared by 6 bases and J by 3 bases, with 6 bases of the junction left unmatched. The length of the CDR3 is 14 residues. The germline CDR1 and CDR2 sequences are SQVTM and ANQGSEA. This CDR3 reads CSVAGTGSGNTIYF. For the CDR3, the DNA is TGCAGCGTCGCCGGGACAGGGAGTGGAAACACCATATATTTT.

V and J are TRBV19 and TRBJ2-3, with 10 positions matching TRBD2. V shed 4 bases, J shed 2 bases, and the junction held 3 bases outside the gene matches. The CDR3 covers 15 residues. Per germline, CDR1 LNHDA and CDR2 SQIVND (reference sequence). In DNA, the CDR3 is TGTGCCAGTAGTAAAGCGGGAGGGTTCACAGATACGCAGTATTTT. It translates to CASSKAGGFTDTQYF.

This clone was observed a single time. The chain couples TRBV9 to TRBJ2-1, with D possibly matching TRBD2 (5 bases). CDR1 and CDR2 from the germline V gene are SGDLS and YYNGEE. Trimming removed 2 bases from V and 6 bases from J, with 12 bases in between. The CDR3 sequence is 14 residues long. CDR3 sequence: CASSVEGSSNEQFF. CDR3 DNA sequence: TGTGCCAGCAGCGTGGAAGGGAGCAGCAATGAGCAGTTCTTC.

The chain employs TRBV7-9 and TRBJ2-5; 10 bases are shared with TRBD1. The junction had 9 bases not matched to a gene; V was cut back by 7 bases and J by 4 bases. The CDR3 sequence is 15 residues long. CDR1 SEHNR and CDR2 FQNEAQ come from the germline V gene (reference sequence). CDR3 coding DNA: TGTGCCAGCACCTTCGCCGGGACAGGGGTAGAGACCCAGTACTTC. Protein sequence: CASTFAGTGVETQYF.

The gene calls are TRBV7-2 and TRBJ2-7; 10 bases are a match to TRBD2. The CDR3 has 17 amino acids. Losses at the gene ends were 1 base for V and 2 bases for J; bases not matched to a gene: 8. In germline, CDR1 is SGHTA, CDR2 FQGNSA. In nucleotides, the CDR3 is TGTGCCAGCAGCTTAGGGACTAGCGGTGTGAAACCCTACGAGCAGTACTTC. Amino acid sequence: CASSLGTSGVKPYEQYF. Full variable domain (missing parts from reference TRBV7-2 and TRBJ2-7): GAGVSQSPSNKVTEKGKDVELRCDPISGHTALYWYRQSLGQGLEFLIYFQGNSAPDKSGLPSDRFSAERTGGSVSTLTIQRTQQEDSAVYLCASSLGTSGVKPYEQYFGPGTRLTVT.

Only a few counts were recorded for this clone. The chain employs TRBV2 and TRBJ2-2; 10 nucleotides line up with TRBD2. Looked up from germline, CDR1 is SNHLY and CDR2 is FYNNEI. After removal of 7 bases from V and 0 bases from J, the junction contained 8 bases not matched to a gene. The CDR3 sequence is 17 residues long. CDR3 bases: TGTGCCAGCACCAGGACTAGCGGCAGTGCGAACACCGGGGAGCTGTTTTTT. This translates into CASTRTSGSANTGELFF.

This clone was recorded once. V and J are TRBV2 and TRBJ2-5, with TRBD1 matching 9 bases. V was clipped by 7 bases and J by 5 bases; unmatched bases: 8. CDR1 is SNHLY and CDR2 is FYNNEI in the germline V gene. CDR3 size: 14 residues. CDR3 nucleotide sequence: TGTGCCAGCACTAGAGACAGGGGGAGGGAGACCCAGTACTTC. As protein: CASTRDRGRETQYF.

This clone was counted a few times. The chain uses TRBV19 and TRBJ1-5, with a weak D call TRBD1 (5 bases). Germline CDR1 LNHDA, CDR2 SQIVND (reference sequence). V lost 7 bases, J lost 5 bases, and 12 bases lay in between. The CDR3 extends over 13 amino acids. The CDR3 region is CASTPRGYQPQHF. CDR3 DNA sequence: TGTGCCAGTACCCCCCGGGGGTATCAGCCCCAGCATTTT.

The J gene is TRBJ2-6, the V gene TRBV15; no reliable D call. The CDR3 has 15 residues. V lost 5 bases, J lost 0 bases, and 8 bases lay in between. Germline CDR1 reads LNHNV; CDR2 reads YYDKDF (reference sequence). CDR3 sequence (DNA): TGTGCCACCAGCGGCCGTCGCTCTGGGGCCAACGTCCTGACTTTC. Translating gives CATSGRRSGANVLTF. The full variable domain, in which reference TRBV15 and TRBJ2-6 provide the parts outside the CDR3, is DAMVIQNPRYQVTQFGKPVTLSCSQTLNHNVMYWYQQKSSQAPKLLFHYYDKDFNNEADTPDNFQSRRPNTSFCFLDIRSPGLGDTAMYLCATSGRRSGANVLTFGAGSRLTVL.

The V gene is TRBV11-2, the J gene TRBJ1-2, with 12 bases matching TRBD1. Trimming cost V 5 bases and J 6 bases; bases outside gene matches: 10. The CDR3 extends over 16 amino acids. Germline CDR1 reads SGHAT; CDR2 reads FQNNGV. Here the CDR3 reads CASSRNSGTGGDGYTF. DNA of the CDR3: TGTGCCAGCAGCCGAAATTCCGGGACAGGGGGCGATGGCTACACCTTC. The full variable domain, in which reference TRBV11-2 and TRBJ1-2 provide the parts outside the CDR3, is EAGVAQSPRYKIIEKRQSVAFWCNPISGHATLYWYQQILGQGPKLLIQFQNNGVVDDSQLPKDRFSAERLKGVDSTLKIQPAKLEDSAVYLCASSRNSGTGGDGYTFGSGTRLTVV.

This clone was seen a handful of times. The chain carries TRBV7-2 and TRBJ2-3; the match to TRBD2 covers 7 bases. Germline trimming cut 3 bases from V and 0 bases from J; bases unmatched to any gene: 6. The CDR3 has 16 residues. Germline values: CDR1 SGHTA, CDR2 FQGNSA. CDR3 protein: CASSFSGDPSTDTQYF. For the CDR3, the DNA is TGTGCCAGCAGCTTCAGCGGGGACCCTAGCACAGATACGCAGTATTTT.